Detailed here is one TCR beta chain. The data originate from a study of blood T cells in healthy people across ages. About the study: Every two T cells gave about one barcoded beta molecule via template switching.

Trimming took 5 bases from V and 7 from J, leaving 13 bases between them. CDR1 and CDR2 from the germline V gene are SGHRS and YFSETQ. CDR3 size: 14 residues. Combining a sample-barcoded 5' primer with a J-beta primer mix, a second PCR ran for roughly 7 to 12 cycles. Each CDR3 protein gets one entry after TCRdb re-called the 5' RACE reads with MiXCR. Of roughly 1,300,000 distinct CDR3 sequences listed, approximately 59% are singletons. The source material was blood. The V call is TRBV5-1, the J call TRBJ1-6; D is possibly TRBD1 (6 bases). The source is a man in his late teens or twenties in good health. CDR3 nucleotides: TGCGCCAGCAGTTCAGGGGAGCGGAATTCACCCCTCCACTTT. Protein product: CASSSGERNSPLHF.